This T cell receptor beta chain was recovered during a study of Ad26.COV2.S vaccination and SARS-CoV-2 variants. Generated by immunoSEQ multiplex PCR, the TCRdb table keeps only in-frame clones and is missing some. This table holds approximately 300,000 clones, about 86% found once. This CDR3 has 16 residues. The junction had 16 bases not matched to a gene; V was cut back by 6 bases and J by 6 bases. Germline V gene data show CDR1 as SGHAT and CDR2 as FQNNGV. Stated treatment: around 19 received Ad26.COV2.S at low or high dose, single or two shots; 5 received placebo; per-sample allocation not given. At day 63 after the first vaccine or placebo injection, samples were drawn.

The chain is built from TRBV11-2 and TRBJ1-2, with 7 bases aligning to TRBD1. Sequences were derived from peripheral blood, sampled in a trial of Ad26.COV2.S vaccine versus placebo. The TCR was taken from a person between 18 and 59 years old who received the Ad26.COV2.S COVID-19 vaccine or a placebo. CDR3: CASRSITGQPGDGYTF. CDR3 DNA: TGTGCCAGCAGATCAATTACGGGACAGCCGGGGGATGGCTACACCTTC.